This is a list of T cell receptor beta chains from one sample in a study of control samples from healthy donors and cancer patients. Assay: immunoSEQ multiplex PCR; the TCRdb copy retains only in-frame clones and omits some. The sample comprises 100,000 to 150,000 clones, approximately 93% of which are singletons, and 6.5% to 9% rests with the top ten. The sample taken for sequencing was blood. Receptor source: a woman between 18 and 29 years old in good health. Both conserved end residues are part of each CDR3. The order of the fields is J gene, D gene, clone size, V gene, CDR3 protein, CDR3 DNA. A D gene is named only where the DNA matches it firmly. For some rows the clone size is stated as once, few or many, or as a class when expanded; others skip it.

TRBJ1-4 TRBD1 few TRBV7-2 CASSLGQSTSEKLFF TGTGCCAGCAGCTTGGGACAGTCCACCTCAGAAAAACTGTTTTTT
TRBJ1-5 NA few TRBV28 CASSRDGNQPQHF TGTGCCAGCAGCAGGGATGGCAATCAGCCCCAGCATTTT
TRBJ2-7 NA once TRBV19 CASSIDSSNDEQYF TGTGCCAGTAGTATAGATAGCAGTAACGACGAGCAGTACTTC
TRBJ1-5 TRBD1 NA TRBV10-3 CASGTGNSNQPQHF TGTGCCAGCGGGACAGGAAATAGCAATCAGCCCCAGCATTTT
TRBJ2-7 TRBD1 NA TRBV27 CASSLYGPGTGRNGYEQYF TGTGCCAGCAGTTTATATGGTCCCGGGACAGGGCGAAACGGTTACGAGCAGTACTTC
TRBJ2-2 NA NA TRBV4-1 CASSRVPLAVQVANTGELFF TGCGCCAGCAGCCGCGTGCCCTTAGCGGTCCAAGTAGCGAACACCGGGGAGCTGTTTTTT
TRBJ2-1 NA NA TRBV6-5 CASSYSPYNEQFF TGTGCCAGCAGTTACTCCCCGTACAATGAGCAGTTCTTC
TRBJ2-1 TRBD1 NA TRBV24-1 CATRSRDSSYNEQFF TGTGCCACCAGAAGTCGGGACAGCTCCTACAATGAGCAGTTCTTC
TRBJ1-1 NA NA TRBV12-3/TRBV12-4 CASSLLSSTEAFF TGTGCCAGCAGTCTGCTATCCAGCACTGAAGCTTTCTTT
TRBJ2-7 NA few TRBV4-3 CASSRKLEGSRPYEQYF TGCGCCAGCAGCCGAAAGCTAGAGGGGTCCAGGCCATACGAGCAGTACTTC
TRBJ2-1 TRBD2 NA TRBV6-5 CASSFDLAGGSNEQFF TGTGCCAGCAGTTTTGACCTAGCGGGGGGAAGCAATGAGCAGTTCTTC
TRBJ2-7 NA once TRBV2 CASSPLLADPSYEQYF TGTGCCAGCAGTCCCCTTCTCGCGGATCCCTCCTACGAGCAGTACTTC
TRBJ2-7 TRBD1 NA TRBV4-1 CASSQGFGGTGSFEQYF TGCGCCAGCAGCCAAGGGTTTGGCGGGACAGGGAGTTTCGAGCAGTACTTC
TRBJ2-5 TRBD2 NA TRBV7-2 CASSSAHRRGGQETQYF TGTGCCAGCAGCTCCGCGCATCGACGCGGGGGGCAAGAGACCCAGTACTTC
TRBJ2-7 NA NA TRBV4-2 CASSQEGHTLREQYF TGTGCCAGCAGCCAAGAGGGACACACACTTAGGGAGCAGTACTTC
TRBJ1-2 NA NA TRBV7-8 CASSSGVRGYTF TGTGCCAGCAGCTCGGGAGTTCGGGGCTACACCTTC
TRBJ2-3 NA NA TRBV27 CASSSLTRVRTDTQYF TGTGCCAGCAGTTCCCTTACTCGAGTAAGAACAGATACGCAGTATTTT
TRBJ2-3 TRBD2 NA TRBV7-2 CASSFSTSSDTQYF TGTGCCAGCAGCTTTTCGACTAGCTCAGATACGCAGTATTTT
TRBJ2-3 NA NA TRBV21-1 CASSKGVVWASDTQYF TGTGCCAGCAGCAAAGGAGTGGTTTGGGCCTCAGATACGCAGTATTTT
TRBJ2-7 NA NA TRBV28 CASSPQPYEQYF TGTGCCAGCAGCCCCCAGCCGTACGAGCAGTACTTC
TRBJ1-2 NA NA TRBV5-5 CASSETGDYGYTF TGTGCCAGCAGCGAGACAGGCGACTATGGCTACACCTTC
TRBJ1-1 NA NA TRBV2 CASRGRAVNTEAFF TGTGCCAGCAGGGGTCGGGCTGTGAACACTGAAGCTTTCTTT